The text below deals with one TCR beta chain. Its antigen is still unknown. This sample is part of a study of monozygotic twins with inflammatory bowel disease. Overall study findings and caveats: The analysis yielded no support for one strong signal or clonotype associated with IBD. Between concordant and discordant twins, repertoire similarity failed to differ, a result that limited power may explain.

The authors made each sample's cDNA in eight separate reactions. Researchers used template switching to add UMIs featuring a 6-nucleotide sample barcode. TCRdb reanalyzed the 5' RACE reads and collapses them to one entry per CDR3 protein, without DNA. Across some 90,000 distinct CDR3 sequences, the top ten clones capture just under 7.5% of the sample. This CDR3 has 12 amino acids. The germline CDR1 and CDR2 sequences are SQVTM and ANQGSEA. The clonotype originates from a human donor with ulcerative colitis or Crohn's disease, or a healthy co-twin of an affected twin (not recorded which). This chain joins TRBV29-1 and TRBJ2-1; TCRdb picks TRBD2, but there is no DNA to check that call. Input material: blood. The CDR3 region is CSEVRGGNEQFF.